The 12 T cell receptor beta chains below come from one sample, sequenced in a study of blood T cells in healthy people across ages. Then a second PCR, running about 7 to 11 cycles, was carried out with a sample-barcoded 5' primer and a J-beta primer mix. TCRdb re-called the 5' RACE reads with MiXCR, one entry per CDR3 protein. The data contain approximately 800,000 distinct CDR3 sequences, around 25% of them singletons. The data were also submitted as part of a second study, on T cells of mothers and their children.

The sequenced sample consisted of blood. The source of these receptors is a boy younger than 18 in good health.

Comments on this clonotype: The junction departs from germline at one end; a sequencing error may be responsible. V and J are TRBV4-3 and TRBJ2-2; the D gene could be TRBD1 or TRBD2 (5 bases each). CDR1 is LGHNA, CDR2 YSLEER, per germline. The CDR3 is 17 amino acids. Here the CDR3 DNA reads TGCGCCAGCAGCCAAGATCTGGGAAGCGGACACACCGGGGTGCTGTTTTTT. It specifies CASSQDLGSGHTGVLFF.

This clonotype showed up just a few times. The chain joins TRBV24-1 to TRBJ1-2; D not resolved. V was shortened by 4 bases and J by 7 bases, with 15 bases between the two germline ends. This CDR3 contains 14 residues. Germline V CDR1 and CDR2: KGHDR, SFDVKD. The CDR3 loop is CATSDPSPGRGYTF. The DNA of the CDR3 is TGTGCCACCAGTGACCCTAGTCCCGGGCGTGGCTACACCTTC.

For the CDR3, the DNA is TGTGCCAGCAGCGATGGACTAGCGGGGGGGGATGAGCAGTTCTTC. As protein: CASSDGLAGGDEQFF. V is TRBV3-1 and J is TRBJ2-5; 15 bases are a match to TRBD2. The DNA end favors TRBJ2-1, so the J call may be wrong. CDR1 is LGHDT, CDR2 YNNKEL, per germline (reference sequence). This CDR3 region has 15 residues.

V gene TRBV5-6 combines with J gene TRBJ2-6; weak D call: TRBD1 (6 bases). The CDR3 contains 16 residues. Trimming pared 0 bases from V and 2 bases from J, leaving 9 bases between. Germline CDR1 reads SGHDT; CDR2 reads YYEEEE. The CDR3 spells CASSLARGTGANVLTF. The CDR3 coding sequence is TGTGCCAGCAGCTTGGCCAGGGGTACTGGGGCCAACGTCCTGACTTTC.

The table lists this clonotype with a few counts. The chain uses TRBV5-1 and TRBJ2-1, with no clear D. The end of the DNA aligns better with TRBJ2-5, so the J call may be wrong. Germline CDR1 and CDR2: SGHRS and YFSETQ. The CDR3 extends over 13 amino acids. Here the CDR3 DNA reads TGCGCCAGCAGCTTGTCGAGTTGGGAGACCCAGTACTTC. Protein sequence: CASSLSSWETQYF.

This clonotype was seen more than once but under ten times. The chain has TRBV12-3 or TRBV12-4 and TRBJ2-3, with D possibly matching TRBD2 (6 bases). Trimming pared 6 bases from V and 3 bases from J, leaving 22 bases between. The CDR3 covers 17 residues. The CDR3 DNA sequence: TGTGCCAGCAGCCTCCCTAGGTATAGCGGTTCTACAGATACGCAGTATTTT. Translated: CASSLPRYSGSTDTQYF.

CDR3 sequence (DNA): TGCAGTGCTAGAGCCGGGGAGCTGTTTTTT. This gives the protein CSARAGELFF. This chain uses TRBV20-1 with TRBJ2-2; no clear D gene. CDR1 and CDR2 from the germline V gene are DFQATT and SNEGSKA (reference sequence). Trimming cost V 1 base and J 6 bases, with 0 bases left between them. The CDR3 is 10 amino acids.

The chain links TRBV18 to TRBJ2-3, with TRBD2 identical over 14 bases. The V and J ends lost 1 base and 1 base, in that order; junction bases with no gene match: 4. This CDR3 comprises 18 residues. The germline V gene encodes CDR1 KGHSH and CDR2 LQKENI. For the CDR3, the DNA is TGTGCCAGCTCACCACGAGGACTAGCGGGAGGTGGCACAGATACGCAGTATTTT. This encodes CASSPRGLAGGGTDTQYF.

This clonotype came up a few times. The chain employs TRBV6-2 or TRBV6-3 and TRBJ2-5, with D possibly TRBD1 on 5 matching bases. V lost 2 bases and J lost 3, with 10 bases in between. The CDR3 is 14 amino acids. CDR1 is MNHEY, CDR2 SVGEGT, per germline. The CDR3 here is CASSYPWGEETQYF. CDR3 nucleotides: TGTGCCAGCAGTTACCCGTGGGGCGAAGAGACCCAGTACTTC.

A single count supports this clonotype. The V call is TRBV19, the J call TRBJ1-4; D ambiguous. Trimming cost V 3 bases and J 5 bases, with 10 bases left between them. Germline CDR1 reads LNHDA; CDR2 reads SQIVND (reference sequence). The CDR3 loop spans 14 amino acids. For the CDR3, the DNA is TGTGCCAGTAGTATCGGCAGCGGGAATGAAAAACTGTTTTTT. Translated, it gives CASSIGSGNEKLFF. Full variable domain (outside the CDR3, taken from reference TRBV19 and TRBJ1-4): DGGITQSPKYLFRKEGQNVTLSCEQNLNHDAMYWYRQDPGQGLRLIYYSQIVNDFQKGDIAEGYSVSREKKESFPLTVTSAQKNPTAFYLCASSIGSGNEKLFFGSGTQLSVL.

The rearrangement joins TRBV12-3 or TRBV12-4 to TRBJ2-2, with 9 bases matching TRBD1. The CDR3 length is 16 residues. V trimming: 3 bases; J trimming: 5 bases; junction bases outside the gene matches: 7. CDR3 loop: CASSFWGTGNTGELFF. For the CDR3, the DNA is TGTGCCAGCAGTTTTTGGGGGACAGGGAATACCGGGGAGCTGTTTTTT.

The V call is TRBV7-2, the J call TRBJ2-1; 13 bases line up with TRBD2. The better agreement between TRBJ2-7 and the DNA end casts doubt on the J call. CDR1 and CDR2 (germline): SGHTA, FQGNSA. The CDR3 covers 16 residues. The CDR3 sequence is CASSPIRLAGGNEQYF. The CDR3 nucleotides are TGTGCCAGCAGCCCCATCCGACTAGCGGGGGGAAACGAGCAGTACTTC.